This T cell receptor (beta chain) was recorded in a study of OX40 agonist ivuxolimab in advanced cancers. Study-wide context: The costimulatory receptor OX40 (CD134) was targeted by ivuxolimab, a fully human IgG2 agonistic monoclonal antibody. Intravenous ivuxolimab was administered to patients every 2 weeks at six dose levels: 0.01, 0.1, 0.3, 1.5, 3 and 10 mg/kg. Among the approximately 54 dose-escalation patients, some 19 had hepatocellular carcinoma, 15 or so melanoma, 9 renal cell carcinoma and 9 head and neck cancer. A male proportion of around 83% and a mean age of 60 years, ranging from about 23 to 90, were recorded for the dose-escalation cohort. Prior anti-PD-1, anti-PD-L1 or anti-CTLA-4 therapy was permitted, and checkpoint inhibitors had been received by about 36% of dose-escalation patients. Three dose-escalation patients achieved partial responses, one with hepatocellular carcinoma and two with cutaneous melanoma. The point of sequencing TCRbeta in the periphery was to test whether ivuxolimab changed TCR sequence diversity and drove clonal T-cell expansion. The monotherapy dose-escalation portion (N of about 49 patients) of the phase I ivuxolimab trial is reported in the paper. Study-wide findings and limitations: In partial responders in the 0.1-3.0 mg/kg groups, normalized peripheral clonal expansion was found to be among the lowest, especially among CD8+ T cells. Antigen specificity was not determined for the clonally expanded peripheral T cells. Low levels of normalized T-cell clonal expansion were also shown by some nonresponding patients. After ivuxolimab, expanded clones were on average more numerous among CD8+ T cells than among CD4+ T cells. At doses of 0.1 to 3.0 mg/kg, clonal expansion of both CD4+ and CD8+ T cells in blood was seen between baseline and week 6.

About this clone itself: The antigen it recognizes is unknown. No much larger clonotype is one base removed from it; base qualities were not supplied.

The trial excluded patients who had a history of autoimmune disease or were on systemic immunosuppression. In every dose cohort, peripheral blood was drawn for TCR sequencing at baseline, cycle 4 day 1, and cycle 7 day 1. The samples were drawn from a first-in-human, open-label, multicenter phase I dose-escalation trial of ivuxolimab. The trial enrolled adults with locally advanced or metastatic head and neck squamous cell, hepatocellular, melanoma or renal cell carcinoma. Before TCR sequencing, CD4+ T cells and CD8+ T cells were sorted from peripheral blood as separate populations. Genomic DNA was isolated from the sorted cells so that the TCRbeta CDR3 region could be sequenced. The immunoSEQ Assay was used to sequence the TCRbeta CDR3 regions. Sourced from immuneACCESS, this table was stored by TCRdb with only in-frame sequences that have V and J called. A share of the clones is absent; for the studies checked, an unresolved V gene accounts for under half, and the remainder has no known explanation. Counted in this sample were fewer than 85,000 clones; 80% to 90% of them appeared once. The top ten clones comprise under 6.5% of the sample.

CDR1 and CDR2 (MDHEN, SYDVKM) derive from the germline V gene. The CDR3 runs 17 amino acids, cysteine and phenylalanine included. Here the CDR3 DNA is all that survives: 51 bases in frame from base 1. Trimming removed 5 bases from V and 2 bases from J, leaving 20 bases between the germline ends. The sample consisted of CD4+ or CD8+ T cells sorted from blood, taken in a trial of the OX40 agonist ivuxolimab. The clonotype was recovered from an adult with an advanced solid tumor such as melanoma, head and neck, liver or kidney cancer. The V and J genes are TRBV28 and TRBJ2-3, and perhaps TRBD2 as D gene, on 6 matching bases. The nucleotides are TGTGCCAGCAGTGAGGGCCTTGGGACTCGCGCCACAGATACGCAGTATTTT. Translated, this is CASSEGLGTRATDTQYF.